Below, one T cell receptor (beta chain) is given with its context. CDR1 SGHDN and CDR2 FVKESK come from the germline V gene. The CDR3 has 15 residues. V dropped 1 base and J dropped 1; count of bases not matched to a gene: 0. This table comes from immunoSEQ multiplex PCR, and its TCRdb copy is limited to in-frame clones, with some not included. The data show 45,000 to 55,000 clones, 85% to 95% seen once. The sample originates from a study of control samples from healthy donors and cancer patients. The TCR originated in a man younger than 40 in good health. The chain combines TRBV14 with TRBJ2-1, with TRBD2 identical over 8 bases. Specimen: blood. DNA of the CDR3: TGTGCCAGCAGCCAAGCGGGAGGGTCCTACAATGAGCAGTTCTTC. The encoded protein is CASSQAGGSYNEQFF.